The 4 T cell receptor beta chains below all came from one sample that was sequenced in a study of healthy donors' naive CD4 and CD8 T cells. TCR libraries were built from 500 to 600 ng of total RNA by linear amplification. Via MiXCR, TCRdb re-called the reads, giving one row per CDR3 protein. The repertoire consists of around 180,000 distinct CDR3 sequences, with 65% to 75% occurring once and the leading ten covering 2.3%. Sequencing input: naive CD4+ and CD8+ T cells sorted from blood, pooled from several donors. These receptors all stem from a pool of human donors in good health; the sample pools cells from several healthy donors.

The CDR3 DNA reads as TGCAGCGTTGGGGGTCTTCACTATGGCTACACCTTC. It yields the protein CSVGGLHYGYTF. The chain is built from TRBV29-1 and TRBJ1-2; no definite D call. The germline V and J ends were trimmed by 4 bases and 3 bases, with 9 bases remaining between them. The CDR3 contains 12 residues. In germline, CDR1 is SQVTM, CDR2 ANQGSEA.

Here the CDR3 reads CSVEVMGRPYEQYF. The CDR3 DNA sequence: TGCAGCGTTGAAGTAATGGGCAGGCCCTACGAGCAGTACTTC. The chain recombines TRBV29-1 with TRBJ2-7; D ambiguous. With 1 base removed from V and 2 bases from J, the gap between germline ends came to 12 bases. This CDR3 is built from 14 residues. Germline values: CDR1 SQVTM, CDR2 ANQGSEA.

The chain combines TRBV19 with TRBJ1-6; D gene ambiguous. CDR1 LNHDA and CDR2 SQIVND come from the germline V gene (reference sequence). The V and J ends lost 3 bases and 8 bases respectively, with 8 bases between them. The CDR3 totals 13 residues. As DNA, the CDR3 is TGTGCCAGTAGTATTGGGATGGATTCACCCCTCCACTTT. The encoded protein is CASSIGMDSPLHF.

The V call is TRBV19, the J call TRBJ2-2; D unclear. This CDR3 is 14 amino acids long. Trimming cost V 3 bases and J 4 bases, with 9 bases left between them. In germline, CDR1 is LNHDA, CDR2 SQIVND (reference sequence). The CDR3 sequence is CASSMGLGTGELFF. CDR3 DNA sequence: TGTGCCAGTAGTATGGGGTTGGGCACCGGGGAGCTGTTTTTT.